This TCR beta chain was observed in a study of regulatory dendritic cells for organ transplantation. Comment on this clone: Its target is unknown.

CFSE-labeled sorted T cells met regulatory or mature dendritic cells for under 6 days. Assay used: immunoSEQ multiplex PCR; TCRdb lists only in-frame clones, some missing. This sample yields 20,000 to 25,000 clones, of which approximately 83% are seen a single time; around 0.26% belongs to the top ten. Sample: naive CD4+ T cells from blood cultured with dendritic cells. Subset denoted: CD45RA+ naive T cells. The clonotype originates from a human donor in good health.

The CDR3 sequence: CASSYQEGAGSGYTF. The CDR3 DNA is TGTGCCAGCAGTTACCAGGAAGGGGCGGGCTCTGGCTACACCTTC. The chain joins TRBV5-4 to TRBJ1-2, with a tentative D call TRBD1 (5 bases). Germline V gene data show CDR1 as SGHNT and CDR2 as YYREEE (reference sequence). Trimming removed 5 bases at V and 7 bases at J, with 21 bases between. The CDR3 is made up of 15 amino acids. The complete variable domain, with remaining parts taken from reference TRBV5-4 and TRBJ1-2, reads ETGVTQSPTHLIKTRGQQVTLRCSSQSGHNTVSWYQQALGQGPQFIFQYYREEENGRGNFPPRFSGLQFPNYSSELNVNALELDDSALYLCASSYQEGAGSGYTFGSGTRLTVV.